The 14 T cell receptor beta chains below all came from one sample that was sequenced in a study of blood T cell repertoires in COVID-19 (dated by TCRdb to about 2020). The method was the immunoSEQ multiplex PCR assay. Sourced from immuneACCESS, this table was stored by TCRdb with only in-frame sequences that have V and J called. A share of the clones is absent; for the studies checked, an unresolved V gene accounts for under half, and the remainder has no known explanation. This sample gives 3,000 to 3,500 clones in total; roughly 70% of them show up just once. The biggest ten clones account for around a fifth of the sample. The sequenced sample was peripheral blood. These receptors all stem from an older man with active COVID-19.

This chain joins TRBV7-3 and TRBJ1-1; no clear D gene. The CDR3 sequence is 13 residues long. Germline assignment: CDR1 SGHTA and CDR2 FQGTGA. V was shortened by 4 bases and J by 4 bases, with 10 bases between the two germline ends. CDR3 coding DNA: TGTGCCAGCAGCTCATATGTCGGCACTGAAGCTTTCTTT. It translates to CASSSYVGTEAFF.

CDR3 region: CASRSGTGNQPQHF. The DNA for the CDR3 is TGTGCCAGCAGGTCCGGGACAGGCAATCAGCCCCAGCATTTT. The chain is built from TRBV27 and TRBJ1-5; 7 bases are shared with TRBD1. This CDR3 spans 14 amino acids. V shed 6 bases and J 2 bases; nucleotides not matched to a gene: 4. CDR1 and CDR2 from the germline V gene are MNHEY and SMNVEV (reference sequence).

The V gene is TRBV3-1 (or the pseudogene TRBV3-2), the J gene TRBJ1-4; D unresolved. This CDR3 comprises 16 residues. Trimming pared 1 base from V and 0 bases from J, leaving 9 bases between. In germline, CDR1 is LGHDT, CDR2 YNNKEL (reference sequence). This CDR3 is CASSQGKEATNEKLFF. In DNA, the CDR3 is TGTGCCAGCAGCCAAGGAAAAGAGGCAACTAATGAAAAACTGTTTTTT.

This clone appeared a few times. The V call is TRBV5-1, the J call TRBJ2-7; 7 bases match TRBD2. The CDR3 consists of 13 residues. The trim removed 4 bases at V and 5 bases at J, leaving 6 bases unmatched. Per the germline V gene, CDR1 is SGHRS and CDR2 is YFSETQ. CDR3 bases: TGCGCCAGCAGCGGCGGACTAGTTGACGAGCAGTACTTC. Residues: CASSGGLVDEQYF.

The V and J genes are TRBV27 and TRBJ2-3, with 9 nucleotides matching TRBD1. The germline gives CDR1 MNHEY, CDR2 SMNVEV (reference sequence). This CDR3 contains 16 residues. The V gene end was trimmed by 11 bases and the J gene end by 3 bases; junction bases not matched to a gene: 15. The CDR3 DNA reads TGTGCCGACGGCAGGAACAGGGGGCCTTGGACAGATACGCAGTATTTT. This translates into CADGRNRGPWTDTQYF.

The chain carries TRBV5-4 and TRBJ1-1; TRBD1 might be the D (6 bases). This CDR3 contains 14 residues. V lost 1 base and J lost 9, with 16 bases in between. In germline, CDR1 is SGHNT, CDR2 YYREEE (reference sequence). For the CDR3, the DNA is TGTGCCAGCAGCTTGCCTCGTGGACAGCATAAAGCTTTCTTT. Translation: CASSLPRGQHKAFF.

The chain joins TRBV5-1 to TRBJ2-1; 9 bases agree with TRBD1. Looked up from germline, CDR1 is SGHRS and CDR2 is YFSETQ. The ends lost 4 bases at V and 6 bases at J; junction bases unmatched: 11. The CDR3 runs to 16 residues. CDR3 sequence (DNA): TGCGCCAGCAGCCTGGGAAACCGGGACAGGGTCAATGAGCAGTTCTTC. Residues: CASSLGNRDRVNEQFF. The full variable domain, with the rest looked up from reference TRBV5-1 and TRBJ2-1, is KAGVTQTPRYLIKTRGQQVTLSCSPISGHRSVSWYQQTPGQGLQFLFEYFSETQRNKGNFPGRFSGRQFSNSRSEMNVSTLELGDSALYLCASSLGNRDRVNEQFFGPGTRLTVL.

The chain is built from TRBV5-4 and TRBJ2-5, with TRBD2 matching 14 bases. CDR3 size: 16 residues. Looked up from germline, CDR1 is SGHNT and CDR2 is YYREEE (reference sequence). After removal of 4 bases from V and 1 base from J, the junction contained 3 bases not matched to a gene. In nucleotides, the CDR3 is TGTGCCAGCAGCCTGGGACTAGCGGGAGTCCAAGAGACCCAGTACTTC. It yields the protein CASSLGLAGVQETQYF.

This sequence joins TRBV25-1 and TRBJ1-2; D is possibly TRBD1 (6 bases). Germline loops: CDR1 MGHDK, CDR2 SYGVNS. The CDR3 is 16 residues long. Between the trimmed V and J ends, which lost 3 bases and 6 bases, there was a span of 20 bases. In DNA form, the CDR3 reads TGTGCCAGCAGTGATCAAAACAGGGTACCTATGGATGGCTACACCTTC. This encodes CASSDQNRVPMDGYTF.

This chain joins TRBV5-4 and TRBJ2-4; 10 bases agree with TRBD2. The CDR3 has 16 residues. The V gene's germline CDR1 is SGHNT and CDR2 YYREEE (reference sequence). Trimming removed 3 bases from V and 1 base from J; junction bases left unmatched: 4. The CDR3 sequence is CASSSLAGAAKNIQYF. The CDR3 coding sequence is TGTGCCAGCAGCTCCCTAGCGGGAGCCGCCAAAAACATTCAGTACTTC.

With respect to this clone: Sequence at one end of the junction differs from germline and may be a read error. The CDR3 sequence: CASRQEGQVNEKLFF. As DNA, the CDR3 is TGTGCCAGCAGGCAAGAGGGGCAGGTTAATGAAAAACTGTTTTTT. The chain joins TRBV3-1 (or the pseudogene TRBV3-2) to TRBJ1-4, with a possible D match to TRBD1 (5 bases). The CDR3 length is 15 residues. Germline lookup yields CDR1 LGHDT and CDR2 YNNKEL (reference sequence).

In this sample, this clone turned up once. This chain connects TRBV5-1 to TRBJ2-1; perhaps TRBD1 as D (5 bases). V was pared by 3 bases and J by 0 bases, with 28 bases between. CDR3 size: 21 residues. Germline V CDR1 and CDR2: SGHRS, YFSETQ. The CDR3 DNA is TGCGCCAGCAGCTCACACTTTCTCTTAGGGGCGGTTCTAAGCTCCTACAATGAGCAGTTCTTC. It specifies CASSSHFLLGAVLSSYNEQFF.

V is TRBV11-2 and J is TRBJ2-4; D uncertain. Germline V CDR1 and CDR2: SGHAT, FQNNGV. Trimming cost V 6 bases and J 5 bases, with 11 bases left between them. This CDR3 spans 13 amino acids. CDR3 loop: CASSRNVENIQYF. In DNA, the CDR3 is TGTGCCAGCAGTAGAAACGTGGAAAACATTCAGTACTTC.

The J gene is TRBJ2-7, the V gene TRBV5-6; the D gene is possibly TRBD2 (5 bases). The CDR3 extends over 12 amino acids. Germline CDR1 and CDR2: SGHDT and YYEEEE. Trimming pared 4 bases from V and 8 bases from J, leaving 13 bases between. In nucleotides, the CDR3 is TGTGCCAGCAGCCAAATAATCGGGAAGCAGTACTTC. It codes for CASSQIIGKQYF.